This TCR beta chain derives from a study of cytomegalovirus exposure and HLA in healthy donors. Trimming pared 2 bases from V and 8 bases from J, leaving 12 bases between. The CDR3 has 14 residues. CDR1 and CDR2 from the germline V gene are ENHRY and SYGVKD. Libraries were prepared by immunoSEQ multiplex PCR; TCRdb keeps only in-frame clonotypes and omits some of them. Found here are about 240,000 clones, 86% of them singletons; the top ten hold 1.2%. The TCR was taken from a woman in her 30s in good health and CMV-seropositive. The chain combines TRBV10-3 with TRBJ1-4, with D unclear. Sequencing was performed on PBMCs. CDR3 nucleotides: TGTGCCATCAGTGAGCCCGGATCCGGGGAAAAACTGTTTTTT. This translates into CAISEPGSGEKLFF.